These 6 T cell receptor beta chains originate from one sample sequenced in a study of TIL therapy for anti-PD-1-resistant metastatic lung cancer. Sequencing used immunoSEQ v3. Sequencing used immunoSEQ multiplex PCR; TCRdb keeps in-frame clones, though not all of them. The top ten clones hold around 7.2% of a sample with more than 25,000 clones, roughly 72% of them seen once. Sample time point: pre-treatment sample, taken before nivolumab and TIL therapy. The tumor samples were excised metastases, mostly pleural nodules or supraclavicular lymph nodes. The sequences come from tumor tissue, collected at baseline. The receptors were gathered from a person between 25 and 80 years old with non-small cell lung cancer.

In this sample, this clone turned up a few times. The chain is built from TRBV29-1 and TRBJ1-2; tentatively, D is TRBD1 (5 bases). Germline loops: CDR1 SQVTM, CDR2 ANQGSEA. CDR3 size: 14 residues. V lost 1 base to trimming and J lost 3 bases, with 12 bases between them. CDR3 nucleotides: TGCAGCGTTGAAGGGCAAGAGGGGTACTATGGCTACACCTTC. Amino acid sequence: CSVEGQEGYYGYTF.

This clone has more than one count but fewer than ten. J is TRBJ2-2 and V is TRBV6-1; D ambiguous. Trimming removed 4 bases from V and 6 bases from J, with 6 bases in between. Germline V gene lookup returns CDR1 MNHNS and CDR2 SASEGT. This CDR3 is built from 12 residues. The CDR3 nucleotides read TGTGCCAGCAGTGTCTGGCCCGGGGAGCTGTTTTTT. Amino acid sequence: CASSVWPGELFF.

This chain connects TRBV5-5 to TRBJ1-2, with 9 positions matching TRBD1. This CDR3 region has 15 residues. Germline-derived CDR1 and CDR2 are SGHKS and YYEKEE (reference sequence). The V and J ends lost 5 bases and 4 bases, in that order; junction bases with no gene match: 9. DNA of the CDR3: TGTGCCAGCAGGCCACAGGGGGCGCTGGGCTATGGCTACACCTTC. Amino acid sequence: CASRPQGALGYGYTF.

The V call is TRBV6-9, the J call TRBJ1-3; D call uncertain. Trimming took off 5 bases at V and 2 bases at J, with 13 bases between the two ends. The CDR3 loop spans 15 amino acids. Germline CDR1 and CDR2: MNHGY and SVAAGI. The CDR3 DNA reads TGTGCCAGCAGTGAAGCTTCGGGAACTGGAAACACCATATATTTT. Residues: CASSEASGTGNTIYF.

The rearrangement uses TRBV7-8 and TRBJ2-7; D possibly corresponds to TRBD2 (6 bases). V was shortened by 5 bases and J by 6 bases, with 17 bases between the two germline ends. The CDR3 runs to 14 residues. The germline gives CDR1 SGHVS, CDR2 FQNEAQ. The CDR3 nucleotides read TGTGCCAGCAGCCCGCTTAGACTAGTTAGCGAGCAGTACTTC. Its translation is CASSPLRLVSEQYF.

The rearrangement joins TRBV6-5 to TRBJ2-7, with D unclear. The CDR3 runs 12 residues. Germline V lookup: CDR1 MNHEY, CDR2 SVGAGI. V was pared by 7 bases and J by 6 bases, with 13 bases between. DNA of the CDR3: TGTGCCAGCATCTACCCGGTGCCCGAGCAGTACTTC. This encodes CASIYPVPEQYF.